The 5 T cell receptor beta chains presented below share a single source sample, sequenced in a study of regulatory T cells in long-lasting Graves disease listed by TCRdb under 2021. Libraries were built with multiplex PCR. The listed sequencing device is Illumina HiSeq 4000. To build TCR beta libraries, CDR3 regions were amplified by Arm-PCR using iRepertoire HTBI primers. TCRdb ran its own pipeline on the public reads, namely fastp trimming at Q25 and MiXCR clone calling, and kept in-frame beta chains. Rows merge per CDR3 protein into single entries with the most common DNA and genes. This sample gives 440,000 or so distinct CDR3 sequences in total; approximately 15% of them show up just once. About a sixth of the sample lies in the top ten. Sample time point, as interpreted from the label and publication: newly diagnosed GD, antithyroid drugs for less than 3 months. For both TCR sequencing and RNA sequencing, RNA was extracted from PBMCs using TRIzol.

This same sample was also taken into another study, of T cells in Graves' hyperthyroidism and ophthalmopathy.

Sample: peripheral blood mononuclear cells (PBMCs), taken at new diagnosis, from a patient treated with antithyroid drugs. These receptors came from a woman in her thirties with Graves disease. Donor details come from another sample of the same person, matched by shared clones.

The J gene is TRBJ1-1, the V gene TRBV7-9, with a weak D call TRBD1 (6 bases). Germline V gives CDR1 SEHNR, CDR2 FQNEAQ (reference sequence). The V end was cut by 2 bases, the J end by 1 base, with 11 bases between. The CDR3 has 15 residues. The CDR3 sequence: CASSLRPGENTEAFF. As DNA, the CDR3 is TGTGCCAGCAGCTTAAGGCCAGGGGAGAACACTGAAGCTTTCTTT.

In its sample, this clonotype was seen many times. J is TRBJ2-7 and V is TRBV12-5; no clear D. The CDR3 spans 13 residues. The germline V and J ends were trimmed by 5 bases and 0 bases, with 8 bases remaining between them. The germline V gene encodes CDR1 LGHNT and CDR2 FRNRAP. In nucleotides, the CDR3 is TGTGCTAGTGGTCCCCTCTCCTCCTACGAGCAGTACTTC. This translates into CASGPLSSYEQYF.

This clonotype was seen at least ten times. The rearrangement links TRBV20-1 to TRBJ2-5; D is perhaps TRBD1 or TRBD2 (5 bases each). The CDR3 is 14 amino acids. V lost 3 bases, J lost 4 bases, and 15 bases lay in between. Germline-derived CDR1 and CDR2 are DFQATT and SNEGSKA (reference sequence). CDR3: CSARGLAKIETQYF. The CDR3 DNA reads TGCAGTGCTAGGGGGCTAGCTAAAATAGAGACCCAGTACTTC.

This clonotype was seen repeatedly, ten times or more. The CDR3: CASSQAGGYTTDTQYF. CDR3 DNA sequence: TGTGCCAGCAGCCAAGCGGGAGGTTATACCACAGATACGCAGTATTTT. The chain joins TRBV14 to TRBJ2-3; 7 nucleotides align to TRBD2. Trimming cost V 1 base and J 2 bases; bases outside gene matches: 6. This CDR3 spans 16 amino acids. Looked up from germline, CDR1 is SGHDN and CDR2 is FVKESK.

The V and J genes are TRBV6-1 and TRBJ1-1, with D perhaps matching TRBD1 (6 bases). Looked up from germline, CDR1 is MNHNS and CDR2 is SASEGT. V was shortened by 2 bases and J by 1 base, with 11 bases between the two germline ends. CDR3 length: 15 amino acids. CDR3 amino acids: CASSEMGAGNTEAFF. For the CDR3, the DNA is TGTGCCAGCAGTGAAATGGGGGCCGGGAACACTGAAGCTTTCTTT.